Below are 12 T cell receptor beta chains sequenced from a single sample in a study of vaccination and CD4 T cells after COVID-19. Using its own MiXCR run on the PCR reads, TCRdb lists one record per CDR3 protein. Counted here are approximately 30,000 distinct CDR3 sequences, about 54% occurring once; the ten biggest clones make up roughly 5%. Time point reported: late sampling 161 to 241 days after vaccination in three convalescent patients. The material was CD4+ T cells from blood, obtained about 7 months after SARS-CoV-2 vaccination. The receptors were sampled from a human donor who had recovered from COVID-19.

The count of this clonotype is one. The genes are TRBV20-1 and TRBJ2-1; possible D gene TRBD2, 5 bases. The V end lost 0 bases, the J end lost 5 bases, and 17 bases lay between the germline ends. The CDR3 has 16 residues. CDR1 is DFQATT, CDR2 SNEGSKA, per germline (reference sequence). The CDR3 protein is CSARDFFLAENNEQFF. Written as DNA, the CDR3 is TGCAGTGCTAGAGATTTTTTCCTAGCCGAAAACAATGAGCAGTTCTTC.

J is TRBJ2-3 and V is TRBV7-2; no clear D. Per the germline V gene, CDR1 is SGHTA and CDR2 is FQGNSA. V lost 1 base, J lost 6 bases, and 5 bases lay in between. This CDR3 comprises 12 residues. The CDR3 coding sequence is TGTGCCAGCAGCTTAGACGGGGATACGCAGTATTTT. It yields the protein CASSLDGDTQYF.

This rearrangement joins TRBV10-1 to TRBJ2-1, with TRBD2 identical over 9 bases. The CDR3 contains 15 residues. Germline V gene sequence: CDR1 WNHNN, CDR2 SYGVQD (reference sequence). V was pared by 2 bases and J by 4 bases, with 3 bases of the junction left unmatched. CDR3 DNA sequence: TGCGCCAGCAGTGAGACTAGCGGGCGATACAATGAGCAGTTCTTC. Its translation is CASSETSGRYNEQFF.

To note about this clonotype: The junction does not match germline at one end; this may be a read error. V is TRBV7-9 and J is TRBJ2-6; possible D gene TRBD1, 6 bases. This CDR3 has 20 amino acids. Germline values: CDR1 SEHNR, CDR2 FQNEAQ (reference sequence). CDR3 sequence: CASSPPTGFGVASGANALTF. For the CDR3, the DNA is TGTGCCAGCAGCCCACCAACAGGGTTCGGAGTCGCGTCTGGGGCCAACGCCCTGACTTTC.

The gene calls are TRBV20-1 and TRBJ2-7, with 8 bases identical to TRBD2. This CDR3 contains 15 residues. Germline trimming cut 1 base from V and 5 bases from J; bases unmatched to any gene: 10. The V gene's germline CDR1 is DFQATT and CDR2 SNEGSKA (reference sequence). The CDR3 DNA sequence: TGCAGTGCTAGAGCTCCGGCGGGAGGTAACGACGAGCAGTACTTC. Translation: CSARAPAGGNDEQYF.

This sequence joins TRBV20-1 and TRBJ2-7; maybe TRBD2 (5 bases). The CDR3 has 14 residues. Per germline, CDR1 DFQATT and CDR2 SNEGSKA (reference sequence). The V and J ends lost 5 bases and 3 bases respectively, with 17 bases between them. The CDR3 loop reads CSAGPFNRDYEQYF. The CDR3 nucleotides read TGCAGTGCTGGCCCCTTTAACCGGGACTACGAGCAGTACTTC.

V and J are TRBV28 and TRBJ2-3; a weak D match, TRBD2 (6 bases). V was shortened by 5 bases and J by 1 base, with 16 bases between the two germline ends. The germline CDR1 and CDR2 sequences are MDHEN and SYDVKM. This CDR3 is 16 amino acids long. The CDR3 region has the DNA TGTGCCAGCAGTACACCTCTGCGGGGCCGCACAGATACGCAGTATTTT. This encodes CASSTPLRGRTDTQYF.

The CDR3 spells CASSLLAGGEYEQYF. The CDR3 DNA reads TGTGCCAGCAGCTTGCTAGCGGGAGGAGAATACGAGCAGTACTTC. This chain joins TRBV7-2 and TRBJ2-7; 11 bases align to TRBD2. CDR1 is SGHTA and CDR2 is FQGNSA in the germline V gene. The CDR3 runs to 15 residues. The V segment lost 3 bases and the J segment 4 bases; nucleotides outside the gene matches: 5.

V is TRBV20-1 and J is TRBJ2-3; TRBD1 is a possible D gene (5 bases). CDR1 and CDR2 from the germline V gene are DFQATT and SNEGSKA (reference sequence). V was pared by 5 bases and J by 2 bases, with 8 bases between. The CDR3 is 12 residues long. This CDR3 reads CSAPDNTDTQYF. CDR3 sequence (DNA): TGCAGTGCTCCGGACAACACAGATACGCAGTATTTT.

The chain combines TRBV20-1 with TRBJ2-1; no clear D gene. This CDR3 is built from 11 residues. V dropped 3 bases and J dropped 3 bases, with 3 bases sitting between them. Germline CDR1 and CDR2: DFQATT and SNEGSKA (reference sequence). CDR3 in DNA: TGCAGTGCTAGGCTCTACAATGAGCAGTTCTTC. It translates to CSARLYNEQFF.

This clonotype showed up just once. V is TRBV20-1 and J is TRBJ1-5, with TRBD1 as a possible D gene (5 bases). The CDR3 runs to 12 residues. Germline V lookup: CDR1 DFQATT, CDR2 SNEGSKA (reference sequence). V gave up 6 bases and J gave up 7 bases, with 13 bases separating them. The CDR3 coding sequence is TGCAGTGCCCGGACGGCAGGGCAGCCCCAGCATTTT. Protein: CSARTAGQPQHF.

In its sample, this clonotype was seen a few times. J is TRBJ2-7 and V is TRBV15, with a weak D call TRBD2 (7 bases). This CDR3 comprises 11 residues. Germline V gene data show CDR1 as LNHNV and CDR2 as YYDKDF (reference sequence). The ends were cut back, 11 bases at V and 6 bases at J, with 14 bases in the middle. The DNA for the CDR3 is TGTGCCGCAGGGGAGGGCGGCGAGCAGTACTTC. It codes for CAAGEGGEQYF.